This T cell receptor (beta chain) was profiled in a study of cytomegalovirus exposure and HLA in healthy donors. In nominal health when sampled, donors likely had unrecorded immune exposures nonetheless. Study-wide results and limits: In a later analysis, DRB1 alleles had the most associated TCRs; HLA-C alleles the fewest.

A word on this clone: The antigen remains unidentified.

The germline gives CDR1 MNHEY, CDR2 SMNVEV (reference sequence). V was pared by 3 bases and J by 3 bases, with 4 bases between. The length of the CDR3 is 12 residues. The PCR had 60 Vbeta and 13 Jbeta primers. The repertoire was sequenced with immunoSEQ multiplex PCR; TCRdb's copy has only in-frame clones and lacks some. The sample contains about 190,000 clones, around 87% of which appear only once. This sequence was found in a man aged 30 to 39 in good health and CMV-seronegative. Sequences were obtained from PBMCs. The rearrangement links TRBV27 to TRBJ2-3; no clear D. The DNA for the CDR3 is TGTGCCAGCAGTTTTTCGACAGATACGCAGTATTTT. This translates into CASSFSTDTQYF.